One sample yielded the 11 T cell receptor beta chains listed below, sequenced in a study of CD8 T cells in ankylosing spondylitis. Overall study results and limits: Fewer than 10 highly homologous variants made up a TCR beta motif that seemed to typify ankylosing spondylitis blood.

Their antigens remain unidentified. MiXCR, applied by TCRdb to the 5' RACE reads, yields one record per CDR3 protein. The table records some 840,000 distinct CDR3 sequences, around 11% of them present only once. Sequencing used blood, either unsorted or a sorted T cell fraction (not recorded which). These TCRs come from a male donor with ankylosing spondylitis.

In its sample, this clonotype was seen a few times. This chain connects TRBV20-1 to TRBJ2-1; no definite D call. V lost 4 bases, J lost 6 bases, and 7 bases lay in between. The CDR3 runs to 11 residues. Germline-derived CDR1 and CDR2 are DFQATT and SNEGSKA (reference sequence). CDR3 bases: TGCAGTGCTACGAAGCGCAATGAGCAGTTCTTC. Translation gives CSATKRNEQFF.

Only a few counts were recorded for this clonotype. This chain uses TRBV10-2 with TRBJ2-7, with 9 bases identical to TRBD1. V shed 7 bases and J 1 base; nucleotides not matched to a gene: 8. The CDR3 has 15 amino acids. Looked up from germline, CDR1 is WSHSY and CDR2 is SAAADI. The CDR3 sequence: CASTRDRDPSYEQYF. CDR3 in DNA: TGCGCCAGCACGAGGGACAGGGACCCTTCCTACGAGCAGTACTTC.

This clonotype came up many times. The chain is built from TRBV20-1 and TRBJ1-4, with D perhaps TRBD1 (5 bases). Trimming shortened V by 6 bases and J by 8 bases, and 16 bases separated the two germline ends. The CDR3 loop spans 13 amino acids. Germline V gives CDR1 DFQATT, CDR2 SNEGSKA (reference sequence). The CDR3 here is CSATLRGREKLFF. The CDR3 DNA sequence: TGCAGTGCCACGTTGAGGGGACGAGAAAAACTGTTTTTT.

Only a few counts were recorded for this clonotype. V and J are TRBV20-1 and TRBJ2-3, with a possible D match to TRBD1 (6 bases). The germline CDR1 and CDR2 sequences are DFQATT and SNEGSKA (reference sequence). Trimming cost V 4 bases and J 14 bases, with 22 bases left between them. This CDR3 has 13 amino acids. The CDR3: CSANGATATGLYF. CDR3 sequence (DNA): TGCAGTGCTAACGGCGCGACGGCGACAGGCCTGTATTTT.

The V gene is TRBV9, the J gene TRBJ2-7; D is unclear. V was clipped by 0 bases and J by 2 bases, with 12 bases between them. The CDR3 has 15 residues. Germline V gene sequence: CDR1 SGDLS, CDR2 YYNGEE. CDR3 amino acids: CASSVGSGPTYEQYF. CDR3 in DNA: TGTGCCAGCAGCGTAGGGTCCGGCCCGACCTACGAGCAGTACTTC. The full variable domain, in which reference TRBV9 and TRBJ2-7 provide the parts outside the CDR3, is DSGVTQTPKHLITATGQRVTLRCSPRSGDLSVYWYQQSLDQGLQFLIQYYNGEERAKGNILERFSAQQFPDLHSELNLSSLELGDSALYFCASSVGSGPTYEQYFGPGTRLTVT.

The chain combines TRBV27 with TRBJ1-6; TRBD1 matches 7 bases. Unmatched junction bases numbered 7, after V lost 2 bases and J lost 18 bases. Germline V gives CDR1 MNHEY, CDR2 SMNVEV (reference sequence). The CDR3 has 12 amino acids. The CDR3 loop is CASSLQGGTHHF. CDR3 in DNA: TGTGCCAGCAGTTTACAAGGGGGCACTCACCACTTT.

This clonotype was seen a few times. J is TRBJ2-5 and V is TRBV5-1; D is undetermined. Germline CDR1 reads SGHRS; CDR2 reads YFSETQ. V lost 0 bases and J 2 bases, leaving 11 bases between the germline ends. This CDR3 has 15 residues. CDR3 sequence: CASSLEGFRQETQYF. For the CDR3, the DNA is TGCGCCAGCAGCTTGGAGGGCTTCAGACAAGAGACCCAGTACTTC.

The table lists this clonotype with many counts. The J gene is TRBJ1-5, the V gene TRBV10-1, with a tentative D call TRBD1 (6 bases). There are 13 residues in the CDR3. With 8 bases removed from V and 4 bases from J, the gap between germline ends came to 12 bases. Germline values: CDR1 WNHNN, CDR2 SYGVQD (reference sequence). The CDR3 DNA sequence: TGCGCCAGCGCACAGGGAATGAATCAGCCCCAGCATTTT. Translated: CASAQGMNQPQHF.

CDR3: CASSERRFGYEQYF. The CDR3 DNA is TGTGCCAGCAGTGAAAGACGGTTCGGTTACGAGCAGTACTTC. The gene calls are TRBV2 and TRBJ2-7; D not certain. The CDR3 totals 14 residues. Germline V gene sequence: CDR1 SNHLY, CDR2 FYNNEI. Trimming took off 2 bases at V and 4 bases at J, with 12 bases between the two ends.

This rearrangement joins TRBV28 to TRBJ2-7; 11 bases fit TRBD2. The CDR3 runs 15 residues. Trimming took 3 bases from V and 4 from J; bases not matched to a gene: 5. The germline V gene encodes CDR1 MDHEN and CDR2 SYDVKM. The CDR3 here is CASSFSGRGIYEQYF. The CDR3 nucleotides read TGTGCCAGCAGTTTTAGCGGGAGGGGAATATACGAGCAGTACTTC.

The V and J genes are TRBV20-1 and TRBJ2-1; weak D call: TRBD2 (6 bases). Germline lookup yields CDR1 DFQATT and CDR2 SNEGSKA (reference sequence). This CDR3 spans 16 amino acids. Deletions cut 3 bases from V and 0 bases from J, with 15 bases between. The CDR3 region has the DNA TGCAGTGCTAGTGCGCCGGGACTGGCCTCCTACAATGAGCAGTTCTTC. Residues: CSASAPGLASYNEQFF.